This note documents a single T cell receptor (beta chain) sequence. Germline V gene lookup returns CDR1 ENHRY and CDR2 SYGVKD. CDR3 length: 13 residues. V lost 10 bases, J lost 5 bases, and 17 bases lay in between. This sample is drawn from a study of blood T cell repertoires in COVID-19. Clones were read by immunoSEQ multiplex PCR, and TCRdb kept only the in-frame ones, dropping some. The sample has roughly 200,000 clones; around nine tenths are singletons. Sample: peripheral blood. This chain connects TRBV10-3 to TRBJ2-5; D possibly corresponds to TRBD2 (6 bases). The sequence was collected from a man aged 18 to 29 with active or convalescent COVID-19. Here the CDR3 DNA reads TGTGCCACCGGGAGCGAAGAGGGCGAGACCCAGTACTTC. It encodes CATGSEEGETQYF.